The entry that follows covers one T cell receptor beta chain sequence. The antigen is unknown. Germline is not matched at one junction end, which may reflect a read error. The data stem from a study of shared clonotypes between healthy human individuals. Study-level results: Around 4.7% of naive CD4 clonotypes were shared across four donors.

Profiled with immunoSEQ multiplex PCR; TCRdb holds only in-frame clones, not every one. The sample shows over a million clones, around four fifths of them seen only once. Sequenced input: memory CD4+ T cells sorted from blood. Subset indicated: CD45RA-negative fraction. The TCR sequence derives from a man aged 18-30 years in good health.

For the CDR3, the DNA is TGTGTCTGGAGCCCCCTTGCCTACGAGCAGTACTTC. It translates to CVWSPLAYEQYF. The chain uses TRBV30 and TRBJ2-7; D is unclear. Germline CDR1 and CDR2: GTSNPN and SVGIG (reference sequence). The length of the CDR3 is 12 residues.